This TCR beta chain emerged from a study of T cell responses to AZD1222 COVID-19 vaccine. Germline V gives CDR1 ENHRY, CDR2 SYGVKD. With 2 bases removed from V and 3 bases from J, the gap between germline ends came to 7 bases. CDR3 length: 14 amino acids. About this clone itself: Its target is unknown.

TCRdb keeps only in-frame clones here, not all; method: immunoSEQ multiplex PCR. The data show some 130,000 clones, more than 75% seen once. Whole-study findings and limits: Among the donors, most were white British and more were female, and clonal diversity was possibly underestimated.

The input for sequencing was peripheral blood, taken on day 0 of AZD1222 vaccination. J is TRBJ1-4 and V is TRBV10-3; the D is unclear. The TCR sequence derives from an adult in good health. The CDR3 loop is CAISEGEANEKLFF. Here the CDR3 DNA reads TGTGCCATCAGTGAGGGGGAGGCTAATGAAAAACTGTTTTTT.